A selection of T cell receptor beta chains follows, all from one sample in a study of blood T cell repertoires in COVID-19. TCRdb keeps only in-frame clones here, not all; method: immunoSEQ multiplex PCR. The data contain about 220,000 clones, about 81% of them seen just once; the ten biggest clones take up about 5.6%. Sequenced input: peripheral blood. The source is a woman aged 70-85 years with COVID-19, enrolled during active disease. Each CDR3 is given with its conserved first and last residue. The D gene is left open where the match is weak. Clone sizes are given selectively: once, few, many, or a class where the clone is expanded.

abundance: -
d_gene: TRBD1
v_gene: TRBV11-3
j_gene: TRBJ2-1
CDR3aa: CASSLGTGNEQFF
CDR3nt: TGTGCCAGCAGCCTCGGGACAGGCAATGAGCAGTTCTTC

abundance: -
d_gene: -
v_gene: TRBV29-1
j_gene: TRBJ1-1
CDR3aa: CSVERVLDTEAFF
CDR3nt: TGCAGCGTTGAGCGGGTTTTGGACACTGAAGCTTTCTTT

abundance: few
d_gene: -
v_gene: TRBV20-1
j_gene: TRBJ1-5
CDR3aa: CSASLRGAGNQPQHF
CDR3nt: TGCAGTGCTAGTCTCAGGGGCGCAGGCAATCAGCCCCAGCATTTT

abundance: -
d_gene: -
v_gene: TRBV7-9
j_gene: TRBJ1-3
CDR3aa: CATHRTHRSGNTIYF
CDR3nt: TGTGCCACCCACCGGACTCATCGCTCTGGAAACACCATATATTTT

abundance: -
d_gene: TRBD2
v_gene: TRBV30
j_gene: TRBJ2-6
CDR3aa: CAWSVLGLGLVGSGANVLTF
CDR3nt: TGTGCCTGGAGTGTACTAGGACTAGGGCTGGTCGGCTCTGGGGCCAACGTCCTGACTTTC

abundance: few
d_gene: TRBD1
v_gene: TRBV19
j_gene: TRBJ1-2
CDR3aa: CASSETGGASGYTF
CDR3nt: TGTGCCAGTAGTGAGACAGGGGGCGCTTCTGGCTACACCTTC

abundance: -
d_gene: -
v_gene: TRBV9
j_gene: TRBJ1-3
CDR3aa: CASSVALPPGNTIYF
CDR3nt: TGTGCCAGCAGCGTAGCCCTCCCTCCTGGAAACACCATATATTTT

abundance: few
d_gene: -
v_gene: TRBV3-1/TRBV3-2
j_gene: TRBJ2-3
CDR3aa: CASSFSGADTQYF
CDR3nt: TGTGCCAGCAGCTTCAGCGGTGCAGATACGCAGTATTTT

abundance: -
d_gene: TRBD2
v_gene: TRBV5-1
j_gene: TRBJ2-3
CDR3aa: CASSLVVAGGADTQYF
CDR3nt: TGCGCCAGCAGCTTGGTAGTAGCGGGAGGGGCAGATACGCAGTATTTT

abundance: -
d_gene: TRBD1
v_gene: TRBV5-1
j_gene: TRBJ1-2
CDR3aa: CASSLGGLGYGYTF
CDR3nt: TGCGCCAGCAGCCTAGGGGGCTTGGGCTATGGCTACACCTTC

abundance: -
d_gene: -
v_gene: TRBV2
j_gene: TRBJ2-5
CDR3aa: CASWDTRDIQETQYF
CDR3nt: TGTGCCAGCTGGGATACCCGGGACATTCAAGAGACCCAGTACTTC

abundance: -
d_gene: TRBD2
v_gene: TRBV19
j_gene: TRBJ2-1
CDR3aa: CASNSGRTHNEQFF
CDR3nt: TGTGCCAGTAATAGCGGGAGAACCCACAATGAGCAGTTCTTC

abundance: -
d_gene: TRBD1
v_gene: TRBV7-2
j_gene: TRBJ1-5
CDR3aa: CASSLGTGGSQPQHF
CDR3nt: TGTGCCAGCAGCTTAGGGACAGGGGGCAGTCAGCCCCAGCATTTT

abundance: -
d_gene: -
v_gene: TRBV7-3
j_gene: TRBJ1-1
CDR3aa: CASSPHPRTMNTEAFF
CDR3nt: TGTGCCAGCAGCCCCCACCCGCGAACGATGAACACTGAAGCTTTCTTT

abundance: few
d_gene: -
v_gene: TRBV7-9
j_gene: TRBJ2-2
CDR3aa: CASNQEVFGELFF
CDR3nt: TGTGCCAGCAATCAGGAGGTATTTGGGGAGCTGTTTTTT

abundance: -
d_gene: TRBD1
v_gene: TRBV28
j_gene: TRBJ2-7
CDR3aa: CASSLARGYEQYF
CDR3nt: TGTGCCAGCAGTTTGGCCAGGGGGTACGAGCAGTACTTC

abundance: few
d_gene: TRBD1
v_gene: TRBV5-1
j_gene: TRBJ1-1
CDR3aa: CASSPRQGGTNTEAFF
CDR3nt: TGCGCCAGCAGCCCAAGACAGGGGGGGACGAACACTGAAGCTTTCTTT

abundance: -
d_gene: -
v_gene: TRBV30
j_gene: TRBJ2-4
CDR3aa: CAWSGGIAKNIQYF
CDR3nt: TGTGCCTGGAGTGGCGGTATAGCCAAAAACATTCAGTACTTC

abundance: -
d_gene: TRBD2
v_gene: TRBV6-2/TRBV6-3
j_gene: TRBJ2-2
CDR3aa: CASSYGTSPQELFF
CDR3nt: TGTGCCAGCAGTTACGGGACTAGCCCGCAGGAGCTGTTTTTT

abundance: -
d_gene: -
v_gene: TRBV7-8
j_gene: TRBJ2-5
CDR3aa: CASSLYPGRQETQYF
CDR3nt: TGTGCCAGCAGCTTATACCCAGGGCGCCAAGAGACCCAGTACTTC

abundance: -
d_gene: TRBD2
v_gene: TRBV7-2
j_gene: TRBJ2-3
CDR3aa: CASSPQRDWSDTQYF
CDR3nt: TGTGCCAGCAGCCCCCAGCGGGACTGGTCAGATACGCAGTATTTT

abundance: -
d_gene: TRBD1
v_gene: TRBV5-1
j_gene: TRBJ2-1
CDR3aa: CASSPGTENTGQFF
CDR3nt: TGCGCCAGCAGCCCCGGGACAGAAAACACCGGGCAGTTCTTC

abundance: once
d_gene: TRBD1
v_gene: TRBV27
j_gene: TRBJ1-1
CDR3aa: CASSLLGQGAPTEAFF
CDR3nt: TGTGCCAGCAGTTTATTGGGACAGGGGGCTCCCACTGAAGCTTTCTTT

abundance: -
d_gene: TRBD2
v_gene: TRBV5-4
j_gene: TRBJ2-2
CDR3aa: CASSSSFVLAGGHTGELFF
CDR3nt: TGTGCCAGCAGCTCGAGTTTCGTACTAGCGGGAGGTCACACCGGGGAGCTGTTTTTT

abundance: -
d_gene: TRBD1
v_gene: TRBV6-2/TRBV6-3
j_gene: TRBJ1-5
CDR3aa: CASSFPTDRVGRSNQPQHF
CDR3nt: TGTGCCAGCAGTTTCCCAACGGACAGGGTGGGGAGGAGCAATCAGCCCCAGCATTTT

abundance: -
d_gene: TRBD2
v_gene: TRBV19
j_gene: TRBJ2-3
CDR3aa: CASSSRTSGKDPDTQYF
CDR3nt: TGTGCCAGTAGTTCGAGGACTAGCGGGAAGGACCCAGATACGCAGTATTTT

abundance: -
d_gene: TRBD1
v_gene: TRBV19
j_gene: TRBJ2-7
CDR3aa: CASSPGTGATYEQYF
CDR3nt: TGTGCCAGTAGCCCAGGGACAGGGGCTACCTACGAGCAGTACTTC

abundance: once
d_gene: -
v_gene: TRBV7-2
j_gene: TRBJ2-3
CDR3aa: CASSLGGQGRQYF
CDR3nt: TGTGCCAGCAGCTTAGGGGGGCAGGGAAGGCAGTATTTT

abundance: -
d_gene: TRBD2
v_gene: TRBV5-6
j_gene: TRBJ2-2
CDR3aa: CASSTGGSNTGELFF
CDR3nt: TGTGCCAGCAGCACGGGGGGATCGAACACCGGGGAGCTGTTTTTT

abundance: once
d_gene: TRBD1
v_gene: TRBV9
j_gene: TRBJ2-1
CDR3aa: CASSVAAGGGTYNEQFF
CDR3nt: TGTGCCAGCAGCGTAGCCGCAGGGGGCGGAACCTACAATGAGCAGTTCTTC

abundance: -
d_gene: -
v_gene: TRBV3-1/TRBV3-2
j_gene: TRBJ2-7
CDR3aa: CASSQDSSRSEQYF
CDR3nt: TGTGCCAGCAGCCAAGATTCTAGTCGCAGCGAGCAGTACTTC

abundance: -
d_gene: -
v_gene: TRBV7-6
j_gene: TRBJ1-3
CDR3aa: CASSHLWGGGSGNTIYF
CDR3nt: TGTGCCAGCAGCCACCTTTGGGGCGGTGGTTCTGGAAACACCATATATTTT

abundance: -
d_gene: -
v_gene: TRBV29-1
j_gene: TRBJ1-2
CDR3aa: CSVEQVNYGYTF
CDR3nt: TGCAGCGTTGAACAGGTCAACTATGGCTACACCTTC

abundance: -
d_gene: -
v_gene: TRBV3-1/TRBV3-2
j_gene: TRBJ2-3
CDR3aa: CASSPGRDGDTQYF
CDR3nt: TGTGCCAGCAGCCCCGGGCGGGATGGGGATACGCAGTATTTT

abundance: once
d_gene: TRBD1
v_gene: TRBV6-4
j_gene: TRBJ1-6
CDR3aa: CASSRGQGSSPLHF
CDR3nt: TGTGCCAGCAGTCGGGGACAGGGATCTTCACCCCTCCACTTT

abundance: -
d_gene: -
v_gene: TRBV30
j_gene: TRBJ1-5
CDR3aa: CAWSSGNGNQPQHF
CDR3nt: TGTGCCTGGAGTTCGGGGAACGGCAATCAGCCCCAGCATTTT

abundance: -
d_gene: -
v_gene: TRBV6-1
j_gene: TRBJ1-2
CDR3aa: CASSESYHGYTF
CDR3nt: TGTGCCAGCAGTGAGAGTTACCATGGCTACACCTTC

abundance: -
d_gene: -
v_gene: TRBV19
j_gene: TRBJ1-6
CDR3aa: CASNNAGITSGNSPLHF
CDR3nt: TGTGCCAGTAATAATGCGGGGATTACCTCGGGTAATTCACCCCTCCACTTT

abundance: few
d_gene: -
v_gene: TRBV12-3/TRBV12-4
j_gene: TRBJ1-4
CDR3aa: CASSIMGGRLFF
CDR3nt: TGTGCCAGCAGCATAATGGGGGGACGACTGTTTTTT

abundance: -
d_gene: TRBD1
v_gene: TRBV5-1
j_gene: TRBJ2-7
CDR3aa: CASSVPGQEAYEQYF
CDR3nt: TGCGCCAGCAGCGTCCCGGGACAGGAGGCCTACGAGCAGTACTTC

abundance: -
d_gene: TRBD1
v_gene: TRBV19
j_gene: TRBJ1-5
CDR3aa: CASSTRDSHSNQPQHF
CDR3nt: TGTGCCAGTAGTACTCGGGACAGTCATAGCAATCAGCCCCAGCATTTT

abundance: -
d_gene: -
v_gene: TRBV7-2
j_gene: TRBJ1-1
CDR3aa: CASSLGRQGTEAFF
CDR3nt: TGTGCCAGCAGCTTAGGGCGGCAGGGCACTGAAGCTTTCTTT

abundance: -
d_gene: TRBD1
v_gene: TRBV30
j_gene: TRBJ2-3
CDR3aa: CAWRTGTGPPDTQYF
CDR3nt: TGTGCCTGGAGAACCGGGACAGGGCCTCCAGATACGCAGTATTTT

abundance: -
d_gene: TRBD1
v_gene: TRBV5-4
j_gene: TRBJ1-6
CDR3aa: CASSLDETGESPLHF
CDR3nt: TGTGCCAGCAGCTTGGATGAGACAGGGGAATCACCCCTCCACTTT

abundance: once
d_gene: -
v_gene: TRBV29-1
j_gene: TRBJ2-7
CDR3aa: CSVAGDPIWKQYF
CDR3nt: TGCAGCGTTGCAGGGGACCCAATTTGGAAGCAGTACTTC

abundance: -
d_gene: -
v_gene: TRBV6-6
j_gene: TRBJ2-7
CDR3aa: CASSLPRGQTYEQYF
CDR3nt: TGTGCCAGCAGTTTACCCAGGGGACAAACCTACGAGCAGTACTTC

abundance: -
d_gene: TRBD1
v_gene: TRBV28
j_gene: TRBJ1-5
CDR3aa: CASSFGTGPTNQPQHF
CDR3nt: TGTGCCAGCAGTTTCGGGACAGGGCCTACTAATCAGCCCCAGCATTTT

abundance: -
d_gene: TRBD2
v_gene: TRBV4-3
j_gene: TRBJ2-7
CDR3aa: CASSQDMGGGYEQYF
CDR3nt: TGCGCCAGCAGCCAAGATATGGGGGGGGGCTACGAGCAGTACTTC

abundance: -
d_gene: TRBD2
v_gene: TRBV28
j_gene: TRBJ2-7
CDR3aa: CASSLLAGVHEQYF
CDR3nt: TGTGCCAGCAGTTTGCTAGCGGGAGTTCACGAGCAGTACTTC

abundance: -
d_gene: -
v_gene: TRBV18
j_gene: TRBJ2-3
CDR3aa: CASPRIAKTDTQYF
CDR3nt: TGTGCCAGCCCCAGGATCGCGAAGACAGATACGCAGTATTTT

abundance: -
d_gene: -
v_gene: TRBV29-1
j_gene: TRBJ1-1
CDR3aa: CSVDAGVGEAFF
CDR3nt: TGCAGCGTTGACGCAGGGGTAGGTGAAGCTTTCTTT

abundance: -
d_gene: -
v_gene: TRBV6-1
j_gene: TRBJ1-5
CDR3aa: CASSEGLPSNQPQHF
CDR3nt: TGTGCCAGCAGTGAGGGACTCCCTAGCAATCAGCCCCAGCATTTT

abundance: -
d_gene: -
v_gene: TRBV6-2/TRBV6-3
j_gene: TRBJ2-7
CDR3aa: CASSYDGTPPYEQYF
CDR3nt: TGTGCCAGCAGTTACGACGGGACACCTCCCTACGAGCAGTACTTC